The present T cell receptor (beta chain) was sequenced within a study of T-cell memory formation after mild COVID-19. The study's findings and limits: Clones that contracted clustered mainly in CM and EM if CD4+ and in EMRA if CD8+.

J gave up 7 bases and V 5 bases, and 12 bases lay outside the gene matches. The CDR3 loop spans 16 amino acids. CDR1 is SNHLY, CDR2 FYNNEI, per germline. Amplification by 5'RACE using constant-segment primers produced TCR alpha and TCR beta cDNA libraries that carried sample barcodes and UMIs. TCRdb re-derived calls from the 5' RACE reads in MiXCR, one entry per CDR3 protein. The table lists 450,000 to 650,000 distinct CDR3 sequences, 20% of them singletons. There are a few counts of this clonotype. Its matching antigen is unknown. The genes are TRBV2 and TRBJ2-4; 9 nucleotides agree with TRBD1. This clonotype was obtained from an adult woman who had mild COVID-19 (a few samples of this study predate the infection). Cell type and time point are not known. Material for sequencing was PBMCs or a T cell subset sorted from them (not recorded which). Written as DNA, the CDR3 is TGTGCCAGCAGTAAACCGGACAGGGGACGGTCGAACATTCAGTACTTC. Protein sequence: CASSKPDRGRSNIQYF.